This is a list of T cell receptor beta chains from one sample in a study of blood T cell repertoires in COVID-19. Profiled with immunoSEQ multiplex PCR; TCRdb holds only in-frame clones, not every one. The profile shows approximately 200,000 clones, roughly 94% of them singletons. The sequencing input was peripheral blood. The receptors shown here come from a man aged 30-40 years with COVID-19, enrolled during active disease. Each CDR3 is given with its conserved first and last residue. Each record gives: J gene, V gene, clone size, D gene, CDR3 protein, CDR3 DNA. A D gene is named only where the DNA matches it firmly. Part of the rows lack a size; the others show once, few, many or a class for expanded clones.

>TRBJ2-7|TRBV5-1|.|TRBD2
CASSYGLAGDSYEQYF
TGCGCCAGCAGCTATGGACTAGCGGGGGATTCCTACGAGCAGTACTTC
>TRBJ1-5|TRBV5-6|.|TRBD1
CASSRDRGDSNQPQHF
TGTGCCAGCAGCCGGGACAGGGGTGATAGCAATCAGCCCCAGCATTTT
>TRBJ2-7|TRBV27|.|.
CASSPSPPYEQYF
TGTGCCAGCAGTCCCTCCCCCCCTTACGAGCAGTACTTC
>TRBJ1-6|TRBV27|few|TRBD1
CASSLEGAAPLHF
TGTGCCAGCAGTTTAGAGGGGGCTGCACCCCTCCACTTT
>TRBJ2-3|TRBV9|.|TRBD1
CASSATGTGNLDTQYF
TGTGCCAGCAGCGCCACCGGGACAGGGAATTTGGATACGCAGTATTTT
>TRBJ1-6|TRBV27|.|TRBD1
CASSFTGGNSPLHF
TGTGCCAGCAGTTTTACAGGGGGGAATTCACCCCTCCACTTT
>TRBJ1-1|TRBV5-1|.|.
CASHSHSGEAFF
TGCGCCAGTCACTCACATTCGGGTGAAGCTTTCTTT
>TRBJ2-7|TRBV11-2|.|TRBD1
CASRTRRGLNEQYF
TGTGCCAGCCGAACCCGCAGGGGGCTGAACGAGCAGTACTTC
>TRBJ1-2|TRBV29-1|.|.
CSVDRGVGGYTF
TGCAGCGTTGACCGGGGGGTGGGAGGCTACACCTTC
>TRBJ1-5|TRBV21-1|once|.
CASSRGGGHNQPQHF
TGTGCCAGCAGCAGGGGAGGGGGACACAATCAGCCCCAGCATTTT
>TRBJ1-1|TRBV12-3/TRBV12-4|.|.
CASSLKIGTEAFF
TGTGCCAGCAGTTTAAAGATCGGGACAGAAGCTTTCTTT
>TRBJ2-5|TRBV9|.|TRBD2
CASSARGGPTETQYF
TGTGCCAGCAGCGCTCGCGGGGGTCCGACAGAGACCCAGTACTTC
>TRBJ1-5|TRBV19|.|TRBD1
CASSMALGTGSNQPQHF
TGTGCCAGTAGTATGGCCTTAGGGACAGGGAGCAATCAGCCCCAGCATTTT
>TRBJ2-3|TRBV3-1/TRBV3-2|.|TRBD2
CASTGLALDTQYF
TGTGCCAGCACGGGACTAGCGTTAGATACGCAGTATTTT
>TRBJ1-2|TRBV6-2/TRBV6-3|.|TRBD1
CASSPKGGFGYTF
TGTGCCAGCAGCCCCAAAGGGGGCTTTGGCTACACCTTC
>TRBJ1-5|TRBV19|once|.
CASSPGLWVSLNQPQHF
TGTGCCAGTAGTCCAGGACTATGGGTCTCTTTGAATCAGCCCCAGCATTTT
>TRBJ2-7|TRBV9|.|TRBD1
CASSVEGQGASYEQYF
TGTGCCAGCAGCGTAGAGGGACAGGGGGCTTCATACGAGCAGTACTTC
>TRBJ2-7|TRBV6-1|.|.
CASSEASGVPYEQYF
TGTGCCAGCAGTGAAGCGTCGGGGGTCCCCTACGAGCAGTACTTC
>TRBJ2-3|TRBV7-2|.|TRBD1
CASSLGDRVSGDTQYF
TGTGCCAGCAGCTTAGGGGACAGGGTGAGCGGGGATACGCAGTATTTT
>TRBJ1-2|TRBV19|.|TRBD1
CASSRQGTGYGYTF
TGTGCCAGTAGCAGACAGGGTACTGGCTATGGCTACACCTTC
>TRBJ2-3|TRBV6-5|.|TRBD1
CASRIPTGGTDTQYF
TGTGCCAGCAGGATACCAACAGGGGGCACAGATACGCAGTATTTT
>TRBJ1-2|TRBV12-3/TRBV12-4|few|.
CASRPTGNYGYTF
TGTGCCAGCAGACCCACAGGGAACTATGGCTACACCTTC
>TRBJ2-3|TRBV7-9|.|TRBD2
CASSLAHLAGGLSSDTQYF
TGTGCCAGCAGCTTAGCGCACCTAGCGGGGGGGCTCTCCTCAGATACGCAGTATTTT
>TRBJ1-1|TRBV7-2|.|TRBD1
CASSPEGQPEAFF
TGTGCCAGCAGCCCCGAGGGACAGCCTGAAGCTTTCTTT
>TRBJ2-7|TRBV9|.|.
CASSVDAERGEQYF
TGTGCCAGCAGCGTAGACGCCGAACGGGGCGAGCAGTACTTC
>TRBJ2-3|TRBV9|.|.
CASGLEGGGLSTDTQYF
TGTGCCAGCGGTTTGGAGGGCGGGGGCCTAAGCACAGATACGCAGTATTTT
>TRBJ2-5|TRBV29-1|.|.
CSARGGGMRETQYF
TGCAGCGCCAGAGGGGGGGGTATGCGAGAGACCCAGTACTTC